One and the same sample provided the 18 T cell receptor beta chains below, sequenced in a study of chemoradiotherapy in HPV16-positive cancers. Produced via immunoSEQ multiplex PCR; TCRdb's table is partial and in-frame only. In the table there are 15,000 to 20,000 clones, about 73% of which are singletons. This specimen consisted of tumor tissue, obtained from a patient who underwent chemoradiotherapy. The receptor source for this set is a human donor with HPV-associated anogenital cancer.

The chain carries TRBV7-6 and TRBJ1-4; D is unresolved. The germline V and J ends were trimmed by 2 bases and 4 bases, with 5 bases remaining between them. The length of the CDR3 is 13 residues. The germline gives CDR1 SGHVS, CDR2 FNYEAQ. The CDR3 spells CASSLSLNEKLFF. CDR3 sequence (DNA): TGTGCCAGCAGCTTATCCCTTAATGAAAAACTGTTTTTT.

The chain couples TRBV23-1 to TRBJ2-7; 11 positions match TRBD2. TRBV23-1 is designated an ORF whose function remains uncertain. This CDR3 has 15 amino acids. The junction had 9 bases not matched to a gene; V was cut back by 8 bases and J by 3 bases. The CDR3 sequence: CASLGLAGGDYEQYF. The CDR3 DNA reads as TGCGCCAGCTTAGGGCTAGCGGGGGGCGACTACGAGCAGTACTTC.

CDR3 loop: CASSYSGSYPQHF. The CDR3 DNA reads TGTGCCAGCAGTTACTCGGGCAGTTATCCCCAGCATTTT. This sequence joins TRBV6-6 and TRBJ1-5; no firm D call. Germline V gene sequence: CDR1 MNHNY, CDR2 SVGAGI (reference sequence). V was shortened by 0 bases and J by 10 bases, with 10 bases between the two germline ends. The CDR3 contains 13 residues.

The V call is TRBV6-5, the J call TRBJ2-7; TRBD1 matches at 8 bases. The ends lost 5 bases at V and 7 bases at J; junction bases unmatched: 10. The V gene's germline CDR1 is MNHEY and CDR2 SVGAGI. This CDR3 region has 14 residues. DNA for the CDR3: TGTGCCAGCAGTCTCGGACAGGGAGGTTGGGAGCAGTACTTC. It specifies CASSLGQGGWEQYF.

The sample holds a few counts of this clone. This chain joins TRBV4-1 and TRBJ1-5; 7 bases line up with TRBD1. Germline CDR1 reads MGHRA; CDR2 reads YSYEKL. V shed 3 bases, J shed 4 bases, and the junction held 9 bases outside the gene matches. The CDR3 runs to 16 residues. Written as DNA, the CDR3 is TGCGCCAGCAGCCAGTACCACAGGGGTTCTAATCAGCCCCAGCATTTT. Residues: CASSQYHRGSNQPQHF.

CDR3 DNA: TGCACCACAGTTGGGGGGGCGACAGATACGCAGTATTTT. Translated: CTTVGGATDTQYF. The rearrangement joins TRBV29-1 to TRBJ2-3; tentative D call: TRBD2 (7 bases). This CDR3 spans 13 amino acids. Germline CDR1 SQVTM, CDR2 ANQGSEA.

As to this clone: Other nucleotide sequences in the sample specify the same CDR3. The chain is built from TRBV11-3 and TRBJ1-3, with unresolved D. Deletions cut 1 base from V and 2 bases from J, with 6 bases between. Germline lookup yields CDR1 SGHNT and CDR2 YENEEA. This CDR3 is built from 14 residues. The CDR3 is CASSLAGTGNTIYF. For the CDR3, the DNA is TGTGCCAGCAGCTTAGCAGGAACTGGAAACACCATATATTTT.

The rearrangement uses TRBV2 and TRBJ2-5; D is unresolved. Gene TRBJ2-7 matches the end of the DNA better, so the J call may be wrong. Germline assignment: CDR1 SNHLY and CDR2 FYNNEI. CDR3 length: 11 residues. This CDR3 is CASGEIYEQYF. The DNA of the CDR3 is TGTGCCAGCGGAGAGATCTACGAGCAGTACTTC.

This clone has just a few counts. The CDR3 reads CSGRTFVGGYTF. The CDR3 bases are TGCAGCGGGCGGACCTTCGTTGGTGGCTACACCTTC. The chain uses TRBV29-1 and TRBJ1-2; the D is unclear. The CDR3 runs to 12 residues. V was shortened by 7 bases and J by 7 bases, with 16 bases between the two germline ends. Germline V lookup: CDR1 SQVTM, CDR2 ANQGSEA.

The CDR3 DNA reads as TGTGCCAGCGAGACTAGCGGTTCTACCCAGTACTTC. It specifies CASETSGSTQYF. The genes are TRBV2 and TRBJ2-5, with 9 bases matching TRBD2. J gave up 8 bases and V 8 bases, and 6 bases lay outside the gene matches. Germline loops: CDR1 SNHLY, CDR2 FYNNEI. This CDR3 has 12 amino acids.

This clone was counted only a few times. The chain uses TRBV2 and TRBJ2-1; TRBD2 matches at 7 bases. The CDR3 is 15 amino acids. Per germline, CDR1 SNHLY and CDR2 FYNNEI. Trimming cost V 4 bases and J 0 bases; bases outside gene matches: 3. In nucleotides, the CDR3 is TGTGCCAGCAGTGTGGGGGGGACCTCCTACAATGAGCAGTTCTTC. Protein product: CASSVGGTSYNEQFF.

The chain employs TRBV7-2 and TRBJ2-7; a weak D match, TRBD2 (6 bases). Germline V gives CDR1 SGHTA, CDR2 FQGNSA. Trimming left V 1 base short and J 2 bases short, with 9 bases between. The CDR3 covers 14 residues. The CDR3 DNA reads TGTGCCAGCAGCTTAGATGGAGGGACCTACGAGCAGTACTTC. Its translation: CASSLDGGTYEQYF. Based on the CDR3 plus reference TRBV7-2 and TRBJ2-7, the full variable domain is GAGVSQSPSNKVTEKGKDVELRCDPISGHTALYWYRQSLGQGLEFLIYFQGNSAPDKSGLPSDRFSAERTGGSVSTLTIQRTQQEDSAVYLCASSLDGGTYEQYFGPGTRLTVT.

Remarks on this clone: A junction boundary mismatches the germline segment, possibly from a read error. CDR3 DNA: TGTGCCAGCAGTCACCCGGGAAATGAGCAGTTCTTC. It translates to CASSHPGNEQFF. The V and J genes are TRBV10-3 and TRBJ2-1; maybe TRBD2 (5 bases). This CDR3 is 12 amino acids long. The germline CDR1 and CDR2 sequences are ENHRY and SYGVKD.

The V and J genes are TRBV5-1 and TRBJ2-2; D could derive from TRBD1 or TRBD2 (5 bases each). Germline V CDR1 and CDR2: SGHRS, YFSETQ. The length of the CDR3 is 15 residues. Trimming removed 2 bases at V and 2 bases at J, with 10 bases between. CDR3: CASSFRDPNTGELFF. As DNA, the CDR3 is TGCGCCAGCAGCTTCCGGGACCCTAACACCGGGGAGCTGTTTTTT.

The V gene is TRBV13, the J gene TRBJ1-1, with no clear D. Germline V gives CDR1 PRHDT, CDR2 FYEKMQ (reference sequence). V gave up 1 base and J gave up 4 bases, with 7 bases separating them. The CDR3 is 13 amino acids. The CDR3 DNA is TGTGCCAGCAGCTTAGTTCGGGCCACTGAAGCTTTCTTT. Protein sequence: CASSLVRATEAFF.

The V and J genes are TRBV7-3 and TRBJ2-2; D may correspond to TRBD1 or TRBD2 (5 bases each). Germline CDR1 is SGHTA and CDR2 is FQGTGA. This CDR3 has 15 amino acids. Between the trimmed V and J ends, which lost 5 bases and 7 bases, there was a span of 17 bases. Here the CDR3 DNA reads TGTGCCAGCAGCCCCGACGGGACCCCCGGCGGGGAGCTGTTTTTT. Its translation is CASSPDGTPGGELFF.

This CDR3 is CASSYGQGKETQYF. CDR3 in DNA: TGTGCCAGCAGTTACGGACAGGGGAAAGAGACCCAGTACTTC. The J gene is TRBJ2-5, the V gene TRBV7-9, with TRBD1 identical over 9 bases. With V trimmed by 6 bases and J by 3 bases, 5 bases remained unmatched. The CDR3 spans 14 residues. The germline V gene encodes CDR1 SEHNR and CDR2 FQNEAQ (reference sequence).

Sample share makes this clone medium-sized. The V and J genes are TRBV2 and TRBJ2-3; no firm D call. Trimming cost V 6 bases and J 2 bases, with 18 bases left between them. Germline V CDR1 and CDR2: SNHLY, FYNNEI. The CDR3 is made up of 16 amino acids. The CDR3 reads CASSSLTDPDTDTQYF. The CDR3 nucleotides are TGTGCCAGCAGCTCGCTAACTGATCCTGACACAGATACGCAGTATTTT.